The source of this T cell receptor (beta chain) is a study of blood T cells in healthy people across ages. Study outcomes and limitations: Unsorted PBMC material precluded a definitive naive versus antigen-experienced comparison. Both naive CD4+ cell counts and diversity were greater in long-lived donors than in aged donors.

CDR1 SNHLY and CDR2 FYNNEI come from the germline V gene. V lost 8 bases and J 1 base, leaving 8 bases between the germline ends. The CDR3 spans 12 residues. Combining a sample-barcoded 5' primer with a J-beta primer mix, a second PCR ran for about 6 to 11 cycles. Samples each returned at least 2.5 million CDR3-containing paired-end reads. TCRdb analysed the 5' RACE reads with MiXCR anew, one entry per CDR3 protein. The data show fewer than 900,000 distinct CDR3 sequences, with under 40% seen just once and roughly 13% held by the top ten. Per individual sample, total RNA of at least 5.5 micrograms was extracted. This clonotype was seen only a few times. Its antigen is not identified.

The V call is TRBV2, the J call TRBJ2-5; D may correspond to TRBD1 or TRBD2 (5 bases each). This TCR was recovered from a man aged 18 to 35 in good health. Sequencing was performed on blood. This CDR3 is CASRDGQETQYF. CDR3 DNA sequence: TGTGCCAGCCGGGACGGCCAAGAGACCCAGTACTTC.